The entry below describes one T cell receptor (beta chain). The source of the sample is a study of blood T cell repertoires in COVID-19. Background on the study: COVID-19 samples collected from the United States, Italy and Spain covered acute and convalescent phases. PBMCs, B-cell-depleted T cells, or T cells provided the cDNA or gDNA that made up the material.

Germline CDR1 is SGHVS and CDR2 is FQNEAQ. The CDR3 has 16 residues. V was clipped by 4 bases and J by 5 bases, with 20 bases between them. In the authors' methods: Nucleated cell number was recorded as an estimate derived from reference gene primer amplification. Using immunoSEQ multiplex PCR, the repertoire was profiled, and TCRdb retains in-frame clones only, with some absent. From that table come the V and J calls and clone size; the DNA was used to work out D and trimming. The repertoire holds more than 200,000 clones, with around 80% as singletons. The chain uses TRBV7-8 and TRBJ2-5, with a weak D call TRBD1 (7 bases). This TCR was sampled from a man aged 55 to 69 with acute or convalescent COVID-19. The sequenced sample consisted of peripheral blood. CDR3 protein: CASSSDPRGVDETQYF. DNA for the CDR3: TGTGCCAGCAGCTCCGACCCCAGGGGGGTCGACGAGACCCAGTACTTC.